A single sample is the source of the 21 T cell receptor beta chains below, sequenced in a study of blood T cell repertoires in COVID-19. Profiling relied on immunoSEQ multiplex PCR, and the TCRdb table lists in-frame clones only, not all of them. The sample comprises 100,000 to 150,000 clones, approximately 90% of which are singletons, and roughly 18% rests with the top ten. Sequenced sample: peripheral blood. The origin of the receptors is a man aged 45-65 years with active or convalescent COVID-19.

The chain couples TRBV4-1 to TRBJ2-5; 11 positions agree with TRBD2. J gave up 1 base and V 5 bases, and 18 bases lay outside the gene matches. The CDR3 is 20 amino acids. Germline CDR1 reads MGHRA; CDR2 reads YSYEKL. CDR3 loop: CASSLRFRQTSGGSQETQYF. CDR3 DNA: TGCGCCAGCAGCTTAAGATTTAGGCAAACTAGCGGGGGTAGCCAAGAGACCCAGTACTTC.

This sequence joins TRBV9 and TRBJ2-3; D unclear. CDR1 and CDR2 from the germline V gene are SGDLS and YYNGEE. The V end was cut by 2 bases, the J end by 2 bases, with 9 bases between. CDR3 length equals 14 residues. CDR3 nucleotide sequence: TGTGCCAGCAGCGTCTCCAGGAACACAGATACGCAGTATTTT. Translated, it gives CASSVSRNTDTQYF.

The chain recombines TRBV3-1 (or the pseudogene TRBV3-2) with TRBJ2-7, with unresolved D. Germline V CDR1 and CDR2: LGHDT, YNNKEL (reference sequence). The CDR3 is 12 amino acids. Trimming left V 0 bases short and J 4 bases short, with 4 bases between. The CDR3 loop reads CASSQDEYEQYF. CDR3 nucleotide sequence: TGTGCCAGCAGCCAAGACGAGTACGAGCAGTACTTC.

J is TRBJ1-4 and V is TRBV5-4; unclear D gene. The CDR3 spans 14 residues. Germline CDR1 and CDR2: SGHNT and YYREEE (reference sequence). V was shortened by 4 bases and J by 8 bases, with 15 bases between the two germline ends. CDR3 residues: CASSLDGATEKLFF. Here the CDR3 DNA reads TGTGCCAGCAGCCTTGATGGAGCGACCGAAAAACTGTTTTTT.

This clone has a single count. V is TRBV21-1 and J is TRBJ2-1; no check of the table's D call, TRBD2, against the DNA was made. TRBV21-1 is tagged as a pseudogene. The CDR3 is 20 residues long. CDR3 nucleotides: TGTGCCAGCAGCAAAATTGGGGGATACATAGCGGGAGGGATCCAGGGTGAGCAGTTCTTC. Translated: CASSKIGGYIAGGIQGEQFF.

This chain uses TRBV5-5 with TRBJ1-6, with D unresolved. The CDR3 is 16 amino acids. CDR1 SGHKS and CDR2 YYEKEE come from the germline V gene (reference sequence). The germline V and J ends were trimmed by 2 bases and 0 bases, with 9 bases remaining between them. CDR3 region: CASSLKPSSYNSPLHF. CDR3 nucleotide sequence: TGTGCCAGCAGCTTAAAGCCGAGCTCCTATAATTCACCCCTCCACTTT.

This clone was seen a handful of times. The CDR3 reads CSQTSGGEETQYF. Here the CDR3 DNA reads TGCAGCCAAACTAGCGGGGGGGAAGAGACCCAGTACTTC. This sequence joins TRBV29-1 and TRBJ2-5; 13 positions agree with TRBD2. The germline gives CDR1 SQVTM, CDR2 ANQGSEA. The CDR3 runs to 13 residues. V lost 8 bases, J lost 3 bases, and 3 bases stayed unmatched.

The J gene is TRBJ2-3, the V gene TRBV7-8; 9 nucleotides agree with TRBD1. The CDR3 totals 14 residues. Germline values: CDR1 SGHVS, CDR2 FQNEAQ. With V trimmed by 5 bases and J by 3 bases, 3 bases remained unmatched. The CDR3, as DNA: TGTGCCAGCAGCCGAGGACAGGGGACAGATACGCAGTATTTT. Protein: CASSRGQGTDTQYF.

The chain has TRBV6-5 and TRBJ2-7; D is possibly TRBD2 (6 bases). V dropped 7 bases and J dropped 1 base, with 17 bases sitting between them. CDR3 length: 15 residues. Germline CDR1 is MNHEY and CDR2 is SVGAGI. The CDR3 sequence is CASKAPGTGSYEQYF. The CDR3 DNA reads as TGTGCCAGCAAGGCACCCGGGACTGGGTCCTACGAGCAGTACTTC.

The rearrangement joins TRBV6-5 to TRBJ2-2; D unclear. CDR1 and CDR2 (germline): MNHEY, SVGAGI. The CDR3 is 13 residues long. Trimming pared 8 bases from V and 4 bases from J, leaving 11 bases between. The CDR3 sequence is CASLRGGTGELFF. In nucleotides, the CDR3 is TGTGCCAGCCTAAGAGGTGGCACCGGGGAGCTGTTTTTT.

This chain links TRBV6-5 with TRBJ2-7, with 12 nucleotides matching TRBD2. The CDR3 totals 13 residues. Looked up from germline, CDR1 is MNHEY and CDR2 is SVGAGI. J was trimmed by 4 bases and V by 6 bases; bases with no gene match: 1. In DNA form, the CDR3 reads TGTGCCAGCAGAACTAGCGGGAGGTACGAGCAGTACTTC. Amino acid sequence: CASRTSGRYEQYF.

V gene TRBV2 combines with J gene TRBJ2-7; maybe TRBD1 (5 bases). V was clipped by 7 bases and J by 3 bases, with 10 bases between them. Germline-derived CDR1 and CDR2 are SNHLY and FYNNEI. The CDR3 runs 12 residues. Here the CDR3 DNA reads TGTGCCAGCAACCAGGGATACTACGAGCAGTACTTC. Protein sequence: CASNQGYYEQYF. Together with reference TRBV2 and TRBJ2-7, the CDR3 gives the full variable domain: EPEVTQTPSHQVTQMGQEVILRCVPISNHLYFYWYRQILGQKVEFLVSFYNNEISEKSEIFDDQFSVERPDGSNFTLKIRSTKLEDSAMYFCASNQGYYEQYFGPGTRLTVT.

The gene calls are TRBV2 and TRBJ2-7; D is perhaps TRBD2 (6 bases). The germline V gene encodes CDR1 SNHLY and CDR2 FYNNEI. V lost 1 base and J lost 1, with 11 bases in between. The CDR3 spans 15 residues. The CDR3 reads CASSEVAARSYEQYF. The CDR3 DNA is TGTGCCAGCAGTGAAGTAGCGGCAAGGTCCTACGAGCAGTACTTC.

The chain employs TRBV9 and TRBJ2-5; 7 bases fit TRBD1. V dropped 0 bases and J dropped 2; count of bases not matched to a gene: 7. The CDR3 length is 16 residues. Germline CDR1 is SGDLS and CDR2 is YYNGEE. This chain's CDR3 is CASSVALQGLQETQYF. CDR3 in DNA: TGTGCCAGCAGCGTAGCCCTACAGGGGCTGCAAGAGACCCAGTACTTC.

The V call is TRBV3-1 (or the pseudogene TRBV3-2), the J call TRBJ1-6, with 10 bases aligning to TRBD1. CDR1 and CDR2 (germline): LGHDT, YNNKEL (reference sequence). The CDR3 is 16 amino acids. J gave up 8 bases and V 4 bases, and 8 bases lay outside the gene matches. The CDR3 loop reads CASSRTRDRGHSPLHF. The CDR3 coding sequence is TGTGCCAGCAGCCGGACGCGGGACAGGGGACATTCACCCCTCCACTTT.

The chain is built from TRBV9 and TRBJ2-1; 12 bases are shared with TRBD2. The CDR3 is 18 amino acids. Germline V gene sequence: CDR1 SGDLS, CDR2 YYNGEE. V shed 0 bases, J shed 4 bases, and the junction held 8 bases outside the gene matches. CDR3 nucleotides: TGTGCCAGCAGCGTAGCCCCTAGCGGGGGGGCCTCATACAATGAGCAGTTCTTC. This translates into CASSVAPSGGASYNEQFF.

This chain connects TRBV5-4 to TRBJ2-3, with 9 bases fitting TRBD1. CDR3 size: 14 residues. The V gene end was trimmed by 4 bases and the J gene end by 3 bases; junction bases not matched to a gene: 3. Germline V gives CDR1 SGHNT, CDR2 YYREEE (reference sequence). In nucleotides, the CDR3 is TGTGCCAGCAGCGCGGGACAGGGTACAGATACGCAGTATTTT. This translates into CASSAGQGTDTQYF.

The chain couples TRBV5-4 to TRBJ2-2; the D gene is possibly TRBD1 (5 bases). V lost 0 bases, J lost 5 bases, and 11 bases lay in between. This CDR3 has 15 amino acids. CDR1 SGHNT and CDR2 YYREEE come from the germline V gene (reference sequence). In DNA form, the CDR3 reads TGTGCCAGCAGCTTGGGGGGCAGGGAAACCGGGGAGCTGTTTTTT. Protein sequence: CASSLGGRETGELFF.

The chain has TRBV19 and TRBJ2-4; tentative D call: TRBD1 (6 bases). The CDR3 covers 15 residues. Germline V gene lookup returns CDR1 LNHDA and CDR2 SQIVND (reference sequence). Between the trimmed V and J ends, which lost 6 bases and 1 base, there was a span of 13 bases. The CDR3: CASSFGTRAKNIQYF. The CDR3 DNA reads as TGTGCCAGTAGCTTCGGGACACGGGCCAAAAACATTCAGTACTTC.

This chain links TRBV12-2 with TRBJ2-3; whether TRBD2, the table's D call, matches the DNA was not checked. TRBV12-2 is recorded as a pseudogene. The CDR3 spans 16 residues. Here the CDR3 DNA reads TGTGCAAGTCGCTCGGGACTAGCGGGGGGCACAGATACGCAGTATTTT. Protein: CASRSGLAGGTDTQYF.

The V call is TRBV27, the J call TRBJ1-6; D remains unclear. The CDR3 length is 13 residues. Trimming pared 8 bases from V and 9 bases from J, leaving 14 bases between. CDR1 is MNHEY, CDR2 SMNVEV, per germline (reference sequence). DNA for the CDR3: TGTGCCAGCTGGCCAGGCCCCGCTTCACCCCTCCACTTT. It is translated as CASWPGPASPLHF.